Sequencing of this TCR beta chain was carried out in a study of blood T cells in healthy people across ages. Findings and limits, study-wide: Long-lived donors carried more naive CD4+ cells and greater diversity than aged donors.

This clonotype was observed once. The antigen is not known. The use of a sample-barcoded 5' primer and a J-beta primer mix characterized a second PCR of roughly 6 to 11 cycles. Each CDR3 protein gets one entry after TCRdb re-called the 5' RACE reads with MiXCR. The table has roughly 800,000 distinct CDR3 sequences, 58% seen once. Peripheral blood, around 10 milliliters per donor, was collected. Trimming shortened V by 6 bases and J by 2 bases, and 17 bases separated the two germline ends. The CDR3 is made up of 15 amino acids. The germline V gene encodes CDR1 SQVTM and CDR2 ANQGSEA. Sequenced material: blood. This receptor was obtained from a man between 25 and 39 years old in good health. The chain has TRBV29-1 and TRBJ2-4; D is perhaps TRBD1 or TRBD2 (7 bases each). CDR3 DNA: TGCAGCGTGTCCAGGGGGGGGAGGACCAAAAACATTCAGTACTTC. Its translation is CSVSRGGRTKNIQYF.